This T cell receptor beta chain was recorded in a study of post-analysis software for immune sequencing data. The germline gives CDR1 SQVTM, CDR2 ANQGSEA. The CDR3 covers 14 residues. V was trimmed by 3 bases and J by 7 bases, leaving 15 bases between them. TCR beta cDNA libraries had unique molecular identifiers. TCRdb re-analysed the PCR reads in MiXCR, keeping a single row per CDR3 protein. The table shows over 150,000 distinct CDR3 sequences, with 30% occurring only once. General study findings and limits: Patients had higher frequencies than controls of five or six TRBV segments, including TRBV5-6, TRBV5-1 and TRBV20-1.

Only a few counts were recorded for this clonotype. As yet, its antigen is unknown. The sample was blood. This rearrangement joins TRBV29-1 to TRBJ1-4, with a weak D call TRBD1 (5 bases). The sequence was collected from a girl between 10 and 17 years old with multiple sclerosis. CDR3 sequence: CSVDRVGGGEKLFF. CDR3 DNA: TGCAGCGTTGACAGGGTCGGGGGGGGTGAAAAACTGTTTTTT.